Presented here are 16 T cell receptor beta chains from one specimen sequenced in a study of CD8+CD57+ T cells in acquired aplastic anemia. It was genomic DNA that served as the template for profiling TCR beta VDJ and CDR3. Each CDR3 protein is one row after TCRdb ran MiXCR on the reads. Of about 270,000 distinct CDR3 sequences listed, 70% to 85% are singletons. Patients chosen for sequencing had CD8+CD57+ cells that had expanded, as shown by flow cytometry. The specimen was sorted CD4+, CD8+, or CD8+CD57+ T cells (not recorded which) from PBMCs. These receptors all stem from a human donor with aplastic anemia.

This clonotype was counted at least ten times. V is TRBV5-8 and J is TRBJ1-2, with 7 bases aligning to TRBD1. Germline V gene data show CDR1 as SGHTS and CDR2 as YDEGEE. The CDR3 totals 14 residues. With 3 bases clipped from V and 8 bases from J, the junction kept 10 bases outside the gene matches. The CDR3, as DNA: TGTGCCAGCAGCTACTCCAACAGGGGTACGGGCTACACCTTC. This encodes CASSYSNRGTGYTF.

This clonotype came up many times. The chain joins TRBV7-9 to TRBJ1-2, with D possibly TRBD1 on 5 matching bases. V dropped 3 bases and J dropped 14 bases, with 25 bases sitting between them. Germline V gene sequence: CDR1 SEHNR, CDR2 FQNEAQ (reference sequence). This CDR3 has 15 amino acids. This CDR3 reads CASSFQRSGGYDETF. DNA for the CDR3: TGTGCCAGCAGCTTTCAAAGAAGCGGGGGGTACGATGAGACCTTC.

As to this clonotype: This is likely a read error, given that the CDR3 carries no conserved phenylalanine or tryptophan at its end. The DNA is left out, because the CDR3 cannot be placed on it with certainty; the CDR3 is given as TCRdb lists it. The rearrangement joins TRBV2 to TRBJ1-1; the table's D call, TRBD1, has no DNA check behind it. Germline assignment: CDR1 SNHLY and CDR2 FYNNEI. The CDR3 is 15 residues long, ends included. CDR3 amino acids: CASGDGGTDTTDFVS.

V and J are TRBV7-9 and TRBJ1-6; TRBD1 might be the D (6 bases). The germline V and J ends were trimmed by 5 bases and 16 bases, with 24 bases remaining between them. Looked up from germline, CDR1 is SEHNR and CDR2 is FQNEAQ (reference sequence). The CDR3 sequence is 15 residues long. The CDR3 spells CASSRTTGGDTDLHF. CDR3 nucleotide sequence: TGTGCCAGCAGCCGCACGACAGGAGGGGACACAGATCTCCACTTT.

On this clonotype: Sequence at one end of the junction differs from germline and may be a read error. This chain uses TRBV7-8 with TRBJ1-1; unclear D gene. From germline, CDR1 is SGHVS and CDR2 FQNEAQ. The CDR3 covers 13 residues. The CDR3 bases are TGTGCCAGCAGCTTAGCGGGCGGGATCGATACGTACTTT. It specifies CASSLAGGIDTYF.

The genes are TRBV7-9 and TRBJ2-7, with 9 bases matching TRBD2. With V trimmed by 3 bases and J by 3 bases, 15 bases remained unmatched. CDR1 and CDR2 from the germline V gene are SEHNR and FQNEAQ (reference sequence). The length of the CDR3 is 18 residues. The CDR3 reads CASSFQRSGGSDYYEQYF. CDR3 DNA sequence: TGTGCCAGCAGCTTTCAAAGAAGCGGGGGGAGCGATTACTACGAGCAGTACTTC.

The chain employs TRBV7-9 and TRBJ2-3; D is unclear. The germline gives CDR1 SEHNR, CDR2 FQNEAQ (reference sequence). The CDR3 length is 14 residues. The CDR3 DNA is TGTTCTCCTAGGTTCGCGGCAGGTACACTGACGCAGTATTTT. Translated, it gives CSPRFAAGTLTQYF.

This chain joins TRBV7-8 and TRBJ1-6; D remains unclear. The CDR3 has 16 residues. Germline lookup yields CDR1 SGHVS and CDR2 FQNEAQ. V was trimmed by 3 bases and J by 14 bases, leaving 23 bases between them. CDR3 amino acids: CASSFGPGGYNSSLHF. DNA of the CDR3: TGTGCCAGCAGCTTTGGGCCGGGCGGGTATAATTCTTCCCTCCACTTT.

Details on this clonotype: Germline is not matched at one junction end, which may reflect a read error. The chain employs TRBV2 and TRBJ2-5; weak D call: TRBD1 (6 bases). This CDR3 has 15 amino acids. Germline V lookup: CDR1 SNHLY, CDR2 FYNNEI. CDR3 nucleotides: TGTGCCAGCAGCTTAGCCCACGGGACAAAAACTACCCAGTACTTT. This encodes CASSLAHGTKTTQYF.

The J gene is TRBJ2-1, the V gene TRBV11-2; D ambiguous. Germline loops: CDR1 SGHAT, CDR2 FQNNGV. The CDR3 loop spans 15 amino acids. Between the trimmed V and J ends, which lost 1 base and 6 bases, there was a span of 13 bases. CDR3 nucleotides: TGTGCCAGCAGCTTAGCCGACACGTGGGGCAATGAGCAGTTCTTC. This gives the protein CASSLADTWGNEQFF.

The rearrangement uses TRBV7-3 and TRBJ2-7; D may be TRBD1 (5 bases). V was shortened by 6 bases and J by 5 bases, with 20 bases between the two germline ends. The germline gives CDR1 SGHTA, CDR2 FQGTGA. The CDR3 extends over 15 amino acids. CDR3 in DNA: TGTGCCAGCAGTTATTGGCAGGCCAGGGCCGACGAGCAGTACGTC. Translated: CASSYWQARADEQYV.

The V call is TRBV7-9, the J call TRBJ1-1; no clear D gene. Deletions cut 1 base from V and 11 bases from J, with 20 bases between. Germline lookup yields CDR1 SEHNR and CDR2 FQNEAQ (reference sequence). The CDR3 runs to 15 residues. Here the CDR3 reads CASSLVPGVLPVAFF. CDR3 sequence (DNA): TGTGCCAGCAGCTTAGTACCCGGGGTGCTGCCGGTTGCTTTCTTT.

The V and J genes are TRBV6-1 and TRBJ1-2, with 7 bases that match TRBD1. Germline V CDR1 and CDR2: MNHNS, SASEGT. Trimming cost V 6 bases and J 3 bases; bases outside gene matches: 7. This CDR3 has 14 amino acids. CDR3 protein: CASSLGTAYYGYTF. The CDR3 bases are TGTGCCAGCAGCCTAGGGACAGCTTACTATGGCTACACCTTC.

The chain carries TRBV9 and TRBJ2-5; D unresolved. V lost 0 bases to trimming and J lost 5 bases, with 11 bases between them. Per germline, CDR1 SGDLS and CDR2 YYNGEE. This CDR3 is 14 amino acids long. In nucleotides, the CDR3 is TGTGCCAGCAGCGTAGCTGTCGGCGAGGAGACCCAGTACTTC. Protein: CASSVAVGEETQYF.

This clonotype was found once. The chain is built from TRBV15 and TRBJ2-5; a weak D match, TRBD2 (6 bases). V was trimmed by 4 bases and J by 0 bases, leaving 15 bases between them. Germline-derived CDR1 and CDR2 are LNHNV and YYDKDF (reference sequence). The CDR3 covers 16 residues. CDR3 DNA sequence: TGTGCCACCAGCATGGGACTCAAAAAATACCAAGAGACCCAGTACTTC. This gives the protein CATSMGLKKYQETQYF.

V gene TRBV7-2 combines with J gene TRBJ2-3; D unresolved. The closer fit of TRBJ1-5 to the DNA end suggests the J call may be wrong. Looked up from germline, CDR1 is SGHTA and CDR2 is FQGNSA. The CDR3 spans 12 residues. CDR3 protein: CASSLAPETQHF. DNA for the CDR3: TGTGCCAGCAGCTTAGCGCCAGAGACGCAGCATTTT.